This TCR beta chain stems from a study of T cell responses to AZD1222 COVID-19 vaccine. Findings of the study overall: Spike-spanning, vaccine-associated CD4 TCRs were dominant at 160-218 and 743-854. Of the AZD1222 recipients, only 5 or 6 were seropositive at baseline. Increases in Spike-specific TCR breadth and depth were seen after two AZD1222 doses.

The sample holds a few counts of this clone. Its antigen is undetermined. The CDR3 has 14 residues. Trimming removed 6 bases at V and 1 base at J, with 9 bases between. Germline V gene data show CDR1 as SGHTA and CDR2 as FQGNSA. TCRdb keeps only in-frame clones here, not all; method: immunoSEQ multiplex PCR. The table lists more than 150,000 clones, approximately 90% of them singletons. This rearrangement joins TRBV7-2 to TRBJ2-2; D may be TRBD1 (5 bases). The receptor was derived from an adult who received the AZD1222 COVID-19 vaccine. The sequences come from peripheral blood, collected 28 days after the second AZD1222 dose. The CDR3 loop is CASRPTGNTGELFF. The CDR3 nucleotides read TGTGCCAGCAGACCAACAGGGAACACCGGGGAGCTGTTTTTT.